This section outlines one T cell receptor (beta chain) sequence together with its context. The data were taken from a study of blood T cell repertoires in COVID-19. Study at large: Researchers got acute and convalescent COVID-19 samples from the United States, Italy and Spain. In each case, the material was cDNA or gDNA derived from T cells, B-cell-depleted T cells, or PBMCs.

In the original workflow: Estimated nucleated cell counts came from reference gene primer amplification. This table comes from immunoSEQ multiplex PCR, and its TCRdb copy is limited to in-frame clones, with some not included. The V and J calls and clone size come from that table; D and trimming were worked out from the DNA. The data contain about 200,000 clones, approximately 82% of them seen just once; the ten biggest clones take up 6.5% to 7%. This CDR3 contains 14 residues. V lost 0 bases and J lost 7; bases outside the gene matches: 6. Germline V CDR1 and CDR2: SGHRS, YFSETQ. The gene calls are TRBV5-1 and TRBJ2-7, with 8 nucleotides matching TRBD2. The sample was peripheral blood. The receptor was derived from a human donor with acute or convalescent COVID-19. The donor label of this sample is uncertain. The CDR3 nucleotides are TGCGCCAGCAGCTTGGGACTAGCGATTCAAGAGCAGTACTTC. This gives the protein CASSLGLAIQEQYF.